This T cell receptor beta chain was found in a study of CD8 T cells in Susac syndrome. The CDR3 has 12 amino acids. Germline CDR1 reads SQVTM; CDR2 reads ANQGSEA. Deletions cut 7 bases from V and 2 bases from J, with 12 bases between. RNA, at about 0.5 to 1 ug, was reverse transcribed with random hexamers. TCRdb ran MiXCR on the immunoSEQ multiplex PCR reads and lists one entry per CDR3 protein. The repertoire holds 150,000 to 200,000 distinct CDR3 sequences, with just under 95% as singletons. The material sequenced was CD4+ T cells from PBMCs. The chain combines TRBV29-1 with TRBJ2-7; weak D call: TRBD1 (6 bases). The TCR sequence derives from a human donor in good health. This chain's CDR3 is CSGTDSPYEQYF. The CDR3 DNA follows: TGCAGCGGGACGGACAGCCCCTACGAGCAGTACTTC.